These 25 T cell receptor beta chains originate from one sample sequenced in a study of cytomegalovirus exposure and HLA in healthy donors. TCRdb keeps only in-frame clones here, not all; method: immunoSEQ multiplex PCR. The repertoire consists of some 130,000 clones, with 89% occurring once and the leading ten covering 1% to 1.5%. Source material: PBMCs. The receptors stem from a woman younger than 35 in good health and CMV-seronegative.

In its sample, this clone was seen a few times. The V call is TRBV7-8, the J call TRBJ1-6, with 9 nucleotides matching TRBD1. The germline V gene encodes CDR1 SGHVS and CDR2 FQNEAQ. The CDR3 runs 15 residues. Trimming took 5 bases from V and 8 from J; bases not matched to a gene: 7. The CDR3 DNA sequence: TGTGCCAGCAGCCCACTCTGGGACAGGGATTCACCCCTCCACTTT. Protein: CASSPLWDRDSPLHF.

The V and J genes are TRBV2 and TRBJ2-4; TRBD1 matches 9 bases. The junction had 5 bases not matched to a gene; V was cut back by 5 bases and J by 15 bases. Germline CDR1 is SNHLY and CDR2 is FYNNEI. This CDR3 has 11 amino acids. The CDR3 protein is CASSTGTGPYF. The CDR3 DNA reads TGTGCCAGCAGTACCGGGACAGGGCCGTACTTC.

V is TRBV9 and J is TRBJ1-4; 7 bases match TRBD1. There are 15 residues in the CDR3. V shed 2 bases and J 7 bases; nucleotides not matched to a gene: 8. The germline gives CDR1 SGDLS, CDR2 YYNGEE. The CDR3 nucleotides read TGTGCCAGCAGCGTCGAGACAGGGTTTCGTGAAAAACTGTTTTTT. This encodes CASSVETGFREKLFF.

J is TRBJ1-6 and V is TRBV5-1; a weak D match, TRBD1 (6 bases). Trimming removed 1 base from V and 4 bases from J, with 15 bases in between. Germline V gene data show CDR1 as SGHRS and CDR2 as YFSETQ. This CDR3 contains 17 residues. This chain's CDR3 is CASSLPRGADYNSPLHF. The DNA of the CDR3 is TGCGCCAGCAGCTTGCCGCGGGGGGCCGATTATAATTCACCCCTCCACTTT.

This chain joins TRBV6-1 and TRBJ2-5; D not resolved. With 6 bases removed from V and 0 bases from J, the gap between germline ends came to 11 bases. In germline, CDR1 is MNHNS, CDR2 SASEGT. CDR3 size: 14 residues. Here the CDR3 reads CASRTGWYQETQYF. CDR3 nucleotides: TGTGCCAGCAGGACTGGATGGTACCAAGAGACCCAGTACTTC.

This chain links TRBV5-1 with TRBJ1-4; D may be TRBD1 (5 bases). This CDR3 has 14 amino acids. V was shortened by 0 bases and J by 8 bases, with 11 bases between the two germline ends. CDR1 SGHRS and CDR2 YFSETQ come from the germline V gene. The CDR3 sequence: CASSLVGGSEKLFF. In nucleotides, the CDR3 is TGCGCCAGCAGCTTGGTGGGGGGGAGCGAAAAACTGTTTTTT.

This clone was recorded once. The J gene is TRBJ1-1, the V gene TRBV10-2; D may be TRBD1 (5 bases). Trimming removed 2 bases from V and 5 bases from J, with 12 bases in between. The CDR3 runs 14 residues. CDR1 is WSHSY and CDR2 is SAAADI in the germline V gene. CDR3 amino acids: CASSENRRGTEAFF. The CDR3 bases are TGCGCCAGCAGTGAGAACAGGCGGGGGACTGAAGCTTTCTTT.

The chain is built from TRBV29-1 and TRBJ1-2, with D unresolved. V lost 0 bases, J lost 7 bases, and 6 bases lay in between. Germline V gene data show CDR1 as SQVTM and CDR2 as ANQGSEA. The CDR3 extends over 11 amino acids. The CDR3 DNA reads as TGCAGCGTTGAAGAGTCGGGTGGCTACACCTTC. Residues: CSVEESGGYTF.

The J gene is TRBJ1-2, the V gene TRBV14, with TRBD1 matching over 7 bases. CDR1 SGHDN and CDR2 FVKESK come from the germline V gene. Trimming cost V 0 bases and J 7 bases; bases outside gene matches: 5. The CDR3 totals 14 residues. CDR3 sequence (DNA): TGTGCCAGCAGCCAAGAGACAGGGCGGCGTGGCTACACCTTC. Its translation: CASSQETGRRGYTF.

The CDR3 DNA follows: TGTGCCAGCAGCTTAGCGTCAGGGAATCAGCCCCAGCATTTT. Residues: CASSLASGNQPQHF. The chain employs TRBV7-9 and TRBJ1-5; D is perhaps TRBD1 (5 bases). The germline CDR1 and CDR2 sequences are SEHNR and FQNEAQ (reference sequence). Trimming took 0 bases from V and 4 from J, leaving 7 bases between them. This CDR3 contains 14 residues.

J is TRBJ2-2 and V is TRBV19; weak D call: TRBD1 (6 bases). V dropped 6 bases and J dropped 4 bases, with 12 bases sitting between them. CDR3 length: 14 residues. CDR1 is LNHDA and CDR2 is SQIVND in the germline V gene (reference sequence). The CDR3 DNA reads TGTGCCAGTAGGGGGACACCATTCACCGGGGAGCTGTTTTTT. Its protein is CASRGTPFTGELFF.

The V and J genes are TRBV11-3 and TRBJ2-3; D is uncertain. Deletions cut 6 bases from V and 4 bases from J, with 14 bases between. Germline CDR1 reads SGHNT; CDR2 reads YENEEA. CDR3 length equals 14 residues. The CDR3 is CASSPKSPPDTQYF. DNA of the CDR3: TGTGCCAGCAGTCCCAAATCCCCCCCAGATACGCAGTATTTT.

The genes are TRBV5-1 and TRBJ2-5; 8 bases align to TRBD2. The CDR3 runs 16 residues. Germline-derived CDR1 and CDR2 are SGHRS and YFSETQ. With 4 bases clipped from V and 2 bases from J, the junction kept 10 bases outside the gene matches. The CDR3 reads CASSRFVASGQETQYF. CDR3 bases: TGCGCCAGCAGCCGCTTTGTAGCTAGCGGGCAAGAGACCCAGTACTTC.

V and J are TRBV19 and TRBJ1-4, with D tentatively TRBD1 (5 bases). Trimming cost V 1 base and J 8 bases, with 17 bases left between them. This CDR3 contains 16 residues. Per the germline V gene, CDR1 is LNHDA and CDR2 is SQIVND (reference sequence). The chain's CDR3 is CASSIVGRAKEEKLFF. CDR3 bases: TGTGCCAGTAGTATAGTAGGCAGGGCGAAAGAAGAAAAACTGTTTTTT. Based on the CDR3 plus reference TRBV19 and TRBJ1-4, the full variable domain is DGGITQSPKYLFRKEGQNVTLSCEQNLNHDAMYWYRQDPGQGLRLIYYSQIVNDFQKGDIAEGYSVSREKKESFPLTVTSAQKNPTAFYLCASSIVGRAKEEKLFFGSGTQLSVL.

The chain joins TRBV7-3 to TRBJ2-2, with 7 bases lining up with TRBD2. The junction had 2 bases not matched to a gene; V was cut back by 0 bases and J by 1 base. CDR3 length equals 16 residues. Germline lookup yields CDR1 SGHTA and CDR2 FQGTGA. In DNA, the CDR3 is TGTGCCAGCAGCTTAACTGGCGGGGGGAACACCGGGGAGCTGTTTTTT. Amino acid sequence: CASSLTGGGNTGELFF.

The rearrangement uses TRBV6-5 and TRBJ2-1, with D possibly matching TRBD1 (6 bases). Germline-derived CDR1 and CDR2 are MNHEY and SVGAGI. The V end was cut by 3 bases, the J end by 2 bases, with 8 bases between. This CDR3 is built from 14 residues. The DNA of the CDR3 is TGTGCCAGCAGTTATGCAGGGGCCTACAATGAGCAGTTCTTC. As protein: CASSYAGAYNEQFF.

The chain recombines TRBV29-1 with TRBJ2-7; D call uncertain. CDR1 and CDR2 from the germline V gene are SQVTM and ANQGSEA. Trimming took 2 bases from V and 2 from J, leaving 10 bases between them. The CDR3 loop spans 13 amino acids. CDR3 bases: TGCAGCGTTGAAACGGGTCTTACCTACGAGCAGTACTTC. Amino acids: CSVETGLTYEQYF.

This rearrangement joins TRBV5-1 to TRBJ1-4, with 7 bases aligning to TRBD1. The CDR3 runs to 15 residues. CDR1 and CDR2 from the germline V gene are SGHRS and YFSETQ. The J segment lost 5 bases and the V segment lost 0 bases, leaving 4 bases of the junction unmatched. The CDR3 loop is CASSLAGTENEKLFF. The CDR3 bases are TGCGCCAGCAGCTTGGCAGGGACAGAAAATGAAAAACTGTTTTTT.

This rearrangement joins TRBV7-8 to TRBJ1-2; tentatively, D is TRBD1 (6 bases). In germline, CDR1 is SGHVS, CDR2 FQNEAQ. This CDR3 has 16 residues. V was cut by 3 bases and J by 8 bases, with 22 bases left in between. The CDR3 nucleotides read TGTGCCAGCAGCTTGAACAGGGAACTGAGCCTGGGAGGCTACACCTTC. Protein product: CASSLNRELSLGGYTF.

V is TRBV10-3 and J is TRBJ2-6, with 8 nucleotides matching TRBD2. The CDR3 spans 18 residues. Trimming took 6 bases from V and 0 from J; bases not matched to a gene: 10. Germline V gene data show CDR1 as ENHRY and CDR2 as SYGVKD. The CDR3 nucleotides read TGTGCCATCAGGGGGCCCAGCGGGGGCTCCTCTGGGGCCAACGTCCTGACTTTC. It is translated as CAIRGPSGGSSGANVLTF.

The chain recombines TRBV29-1 with TRBJ2-1, with 9 bases fitting TRBD2. Trimming cost V 5 bases and J 4 bases; bases outside gene matches: 3. Per germline, CDR1 SQVTM and CDR2 ANQGSEA. The CDR3 has 13 residues. CDR3 loop: CSVKSGGYNEQFF. CDR3 sequence (DNA): TGCAGCGTTAAGAGCGGGGGGTACAATGAGCAGTTCTTC.

The rearrangement joins TRBV10-1 to TRBJ2-7; TRBD2 agrees at 11 bases. CDR1 and CDR2 (germline): WNHNN, SYGVQD (reference sequence). This CDR3 spans 15 amino acids. V shed 2 bases, J shed 5 bases, and the junction held 5 bases outside the gene matches. The CDR3, as DNA: TGCGCCAGCAGTGAGATAGCGGGGGGGCCGGACGAGCAGTACTTC. Translation gives CASSEIAGGPDEQYF.

V and J are TRBV2 and TRBJ1-2; D is possibly TRBD1 (6 bases). The CDR3 runs to 11 residues. Germline V gives CDR1 SNHLY, CDR2 FYNNEI. V was clipped by 8 bases and J by 2 bases, with 6 bases between them. CDR3 region: CASGQNYGYTF. CDR3 DNA sequence: TGTGCCAGCGGACAGAACTATGGCTACACCTTC.

V and J are TRBV27 and TRBJ2-3, with 15 bases identical to TRBD2. Germline-derived CDR1 and CDR2 are MNHEY and SMNVEV (reference sequence). The CDR3 runs 18 residues. The V gene end was trimmed by 5 bases and the J gene end by 3 bases; junction bases not matched to a gene: 9. Here the CDR3 reads CASSQRTSGGERTDTQYF. The CDR3 nucleotides read TGTGCCAGCAGTCAGCGGACTAGCGGGGGGGAACGAACAGATACGCAGTATTTT.

This clone showed up just a few times. V usage is TRBV7-3 and J usage is TRBJ2-2; TRBD2 matches 7 bases. V lost 5 bases, J lost 5 bases, and 2 bases stayed unmatched. Germline V gene sequence: CDR1 SGHTA, CDR2 FQGTGA. CDR3 size: 13 residues. CDR3 in amino acids: CASSPRGTGELFF. The CDR3 DNA is TGTGCCAGCAGCCCGCGGGGGACCGGGGAGCTGTTTTTT.